Included here is one T cell receptor (beta chain) sequence, with context. Its target is not known. A read error is possible here, since a much larger clone lies one base away. The sample comes from a study of breast tumors, draining lymph nodes, adjacent tissues. Study findings and constraints: Findings are consistent with lymph node origin and intratumoral expansion of most tumor T cells. The lymph node origin of tumor T cells was framed as consistent with a hypothesis, not demonstrated. Compared with lymph nodes, tumors were less diverse; compared with nontumor tissue, more. Luminal-like breast cancer showed significantly greater tumor-nontumor repertoire similarity than basal-like breast cancer did.

Using its own MiXCR run on the multiplex PCR reads, TCRdb lists one record per CDR3 protein. The profile shows about 46,000 distinct CDR3 sequences, about 23% of them singletons. This clonotype was sampled from a female donor with breast cancer. Some clones in this sample may be carry-over from other donors' samples. Sequenced: breast tumor tissue.

The CDR3 reads CSSSREYRDRQPQHF. The CDR3 nucleotides read TGTTCCAGTAGTAGGGAATACAGGGACCGTCAGCCCCAGCATTTT. J is TRBJ1-5 and V is TRBV19, with a tentative D call TRBD1 (6 bases). The CDR3 has 15 amino acids. The germline CDR1 and CDR2 sequences are LNHDA and SQIVND (reference sequence).